This TCR beta chain comes out of a study of T cells after yellow fever vaccination. Study conclusions and caveats: The study re-detected most primary-vaccination clones after the booster (96% CD4, roughly 90% CD8).

Between the trimmed V and J ends, which lost 4 bases and 0 bases, there was a span of 11 bases. This CDR3 is 15 amino acids long. A few counts support this clonotype. Its antigen is unknown. TCRdb itself ran the 5' RACE reads through MiXCR, one entry per CDR3 protein. The sample has about 320,000 distinct CDR3 sequences, around 7.3% seen once. This receptor was identified in a man younger than 35 who received the YFV17D yellow fever vaccine. V usage is TRBV12-3 or TRBV12-4 and J usage is TRBJ2-3; tentative D call: TRBD2 (6 bases). Sample: PBMCs, taken about 41 days after the first yellow fever vaccination. The CDR3 DNA is TGTGCCAGCAGTTGGCCAGGGACTAGCACAGATACGCAGTATTTT. Its translation is CASSWPGTSTDTQYF.